This TCR beta chain comes out of a study of blood T cell repertoires in COVID-19. As processed by the authors: By means of reference gene primer amplification, nucleated cell counts were estimated. The data were produced by immunoSEQ multiplex PCR, yet TCRdb's version contains in-frame clones alone and is incomplete. From that table come the V and J calls and clone size; the DNA was used to work out D and trimming. This table holds roughly 180,000 clones, approximately 85% found once. The ends lost 2 bases at V and 1 base at J; junction bases unmatched: 3. The CDR3 sequence is 15 residues long. Germline CDR1 and CDR2: PRHDT and FYEKMQ (reference sequence). A single count supports this clone.

This chain connects TRBV13 to TRBJ2-5; the match to TRBD2 covers 8 bases. The sample comprised PBMCs or T cells enriched from blood (not recorded which). This receptor was taken from a woman aged 30 to 39 who had recovered from COVID-19. For the CDR3, the DNA is TGTGCCAGCAGCTTAAATAGCGGGGTCCAAGAGACCCAGTACTTC. This translates into CASSLNSGVQETQYF.